This record covers a single TCR beta chain. Its target is unknown. Germline V gene data show CDR1 as LGHNT and CDR2 as FRNRAP. This CDR3 has 15 residues. Unmatched junction bases numbered 8, after V lost 5 bases and J lost 4 bases. Ahead of sequencing, the ViraFEST assay grew antigen-specific CD4+ T cells using viral peptide pools. Cultured cells yielded isolated CD4+ T cells after 10 days. Subjects were given two BNT162b2 or mRNA-1273 vaccine doses. Half the medium was swapped for IL-2 medium on days 3 and 7. The entry originates in a study of vaccination effects on CD4 cells after COVID-19. Here immunoSEQ multiplex PCR was the method, and the copy in TCRdb shows in-frame clones only, minus some. Altogether about 35,000 clones are present, 82% being singletons, with the ten largest covering 1.5%.

The sample was CD4+ T cells from PBMCs cultured with HCoV-NL63 spike peptides, taken after COVID-19 vaccination. This chain links TRBV12-5 with TRBJ2-3; 8 bases agree with TRBD1. This sequence originates from a human donor who received a COVID-19 vaccine. Some clones in this sample may be carry-over from other donors' samples. The CDR3 DNA reads as TGTGCTAGTGGTACCGGACAGGGTGAGGCAGATACGCAGTATTTT. This gives the protein CASGTGQGEADTQYF.